Below are 27 T cell receptor beta chains sequenced from a single sample in a study of shared clonotypes between healthy human individuals (dated by TCRdb to about 2020). Library method: the immunoSEQ multiplex PCR assay. TCRdb carries this immuneACCESS record with in-frame sequences only. Its versions omit some clonotypes, under half of them owing to an unresolved V gene in the studies checked, with the rest unexplained. Counted in this sample were some 500,000 clones; about 96% of them appeared once. The ten largest clones represent approximately 0.06% of the sample. Sequenced input: naive CD4+ T cells sorted from blood. Reading the label with the study, this specimen's cell subset or site is: CD45RA+ positively selected. Every receptor here comes from a woman aged 25 to 39 in good health.

This sequence joins TRBV27 and TRBJ1-2; TRBD1 aligns across 7 bases. Germline V lookup: CDR1 MNHEY, CDR2 SMNVEV (reference sequence). This CDR3 region has 15 residues. Losses at the gene ends were 5 bases for V and 3 bases for J; bases not matched to a gene: 9. The chain's CDR3 is CASSPKPDRHYGYTF. CDR3 nucleotide sequence: TGTGCCAGCAGTCCAAAACCGGACAGGCACTATGGCTACACCTTC.

The chain recombines TRBV15 with TRBJ2-7, with 9 bases lining up with TRBD1. J was trimmed by 12 bases and V by 0 bases; bases with no gene match: 12. The CDR3 loop spans 15 amino acids. Germline CDR1 is LNHNV and CDR2 is YYDKDF (reference sequence). The CDR3 nucleotides are TGTGCCACCAGCAGAGACCCTGGACAGGGGTCCGTAAGGTACTTC. Translated: CATSRDPGQGSVRYF.

CDR3: CASSLAEGAREQYF. The DNA for the CDR3 is TGTGCCAGCAGCTTAGCTGAGGGGGCGAGGGAGCAGTACTTC. This chain connects TRBV7-7 to TRBJ2-7; TRBD1 agrees at 7 bases. V trimming: 0 bases; J trimming: 7 bases; junction bases outside the gene matches: 6. Germline-derived CDR1 and CDR2 are SSHAT and FNYEAQ (reference sequence). The CDR3 is 14 amino acids.

This chain's CDR3 is CASSSGPSPEKLFF. CDR3 coding DNA: TGTGCCAGCTCATCCGGGCCCTCGCCTGAAAAACTGTTTTTT. The chain couples TRBV18 to TRBJ1-4; D remains ambiguous. Germline V CDR1 and CDR2: KGHSH, LQKENI. The ends were cut back, 5 bases at V and 7 bases at J, with 14 bases in the middle. CDR3 length equals 14 residues.

This chain connects TRBV19 to TRBJ2-3; maybe TRBD2 (6 bases). CDR3 length equals 16 residues. Looked up from germline, CDR1 is LNHDA and CDR2 is SQIVND (reference sequence). The V gene lost 5 bases and the J gene lost 0 bases, with 15 bases spanning the gap. The CDR3 DNA reads TGTGCCAGTAGTCCGCGGGACTGGGGTAGCACAGATACGCAGTATTTT. Protein sequence: CASSPRDWGSTDTQYF.

The chain uses TRBV7-9 and TRBJ1-6; 7 nucleotides line up with TRBD1. CDR1 is SEHNR and CDR2 is FQNEAQ in the germline V gene (reference sequence). V was pared by 4 bases and J by 6 bases, with 3 bases of the junction left unmatched. The CDR3 is 14 residues long. CDR3 amino acids: CASSSGQPNSPLHF. CDR3 nucleotides: TGTGCCAGCAGCTCGGGACAGCCTAATTCACCCCTCCACTTT.

J is TRBJ2-7 and V is TRBV6-1, with D perhaps being TRBD1 or TRBD2 (6 bases each). V lost 3 bases to trimming and J lost 6 bases, with 9 bases between them. Germline V gene lookup returns CDR1 MNHNS and CDR2 SASEGT. There are 12 residues in the CDR3. The CDR3 is CASSDRGREQYF. In nucleotides, the CDR3 is TGTGCCAGCAGTGACCGGGGGCGCGAGCAGTACTTC.

The chain recombines TRBV4-2 with TRBJ1-1; D is unresolved. From germline, CDR1 is LGHNA and CDR2 YNFKEQ. This CDR3 contains 14 residues. Trimming stripped 5 bases from V and 5 bases from J, with 15 bases between. This chain's CDR3 is CASSLVAGYTEAFF. DNA for the CDR3: TGTGCCAGCAGCTTGGTGGCAGGCTATACTGAAGCTTTCTTT.

V and J are TRBV28 and TRBJ2-5; D unresolved. The germline gives CDR1 MDHEN, CDR2 SYDVKM. V lost 6 bases, J lost 4 bases, and 12 bases lay in between. This CDR3 spans 13 amino acids. This CDR3 is CASSQLVLETQYF. DNA for the CDR3: TGTGCCAGCAGCCAGCTAGTTTTAGAGACCCAGTACTTC. The variable domain in full, completed from reference TRBV28 and TRBJ2-5, reads DVKVTQSSRYLVKRTGEKVFLECVQDMDHENMFWYRQDPGLGLRLIYFSYDVKMKEKGDIPEGYSVSREKKERFSLILESASTNQTSMYLCASSQLVLETQYFGPGTRLLVL.

The genes are TRBV28 and TRBJ1-5, with TRBD1 matching over 12 bases. Unmatched junction bases numbered 4, after V lost 7 bases and J lost 6 bases. The CDR3 sequence is 14 residues long. Germline-derived CDR1 and CDR2 are MDHEN and SYDVKM. CDR3 sequence reads: CASTRDRGLQPQHF. DNA of the CDR3: TGTGCCAGCACACGGGACAGGGGGCTTCAGCCCCAGCATTTT.

The chain couples TRBV6-5 to TRBJ2-5; D may be TRBD2 (5 bases). The J call may not be correct, given that the DNA end is closer to TRBJ2-7. The CDR3 has 13 amino acids. Germline V gene sequence: CDR1 MNHEY, CDR2 SVGAGI. CDR3 nucleotides: TGTGCCAGCAGCACGGACTTAACCTACGAGCAGTACTTC. Amino acids: CASSTDLTYEQYF.

The V and J genes are TRBV7-2 and TRBJ2-3; the match to TRBD2 covers 11 bases. The length of the CDR3 is 15 residues. V was pared by 6 bases and J by 4 bases, with 6 bases of the junction left unmatched. The V gene's germline CDR1 is SGHTA and CDR2 FQGNSA. For the CDR3, the DNA is TGTGCCAGCAGACTAGCGGGAGTCATCCCAGATACGCAGTATTTT. Amino acids: CASRLAGVIPDTQYF.

The V and J genes are TRBV5-1 and TRBJ2-7; perhaps D is TRBD1 or TRBD2 (5 bases each). CDR1 is SGHRS and CDR2 is YFSETQ in the germline V gene. Trimming cost V 2 bases and J 2 bases, with 11 bases left between them. The CDR3 totals 14 residues. The CDR3 DNA follows: TGCGCCAGCAGCTTACTAGTAGGGGCCTACGAGCAGTACTTC. It encodes CASSLLVGAYEQYF.

The table lists this clone with a few counts. The chain links TRBV28 to TRBJ1-2; possible D gene TRBD1, 5 bases. Germline CDR1 MDHEN, CDR2 SYDVKM. This CDR3 comprises 14 residues. V was clipped by 2 bases and J by 4 bases, with 11 bases between them. CDR3 coding DNA: TGTGCCAGCAGTTTAGGGGGAGCGGGCTATGGCTACACCTTC. It codes for CASSLGGAGYGYTF.

V and J are TRBV7-9 and TRBJ1-2, with unresolved D. This CDR3 has 13 amino acids. The V end lost 3 bases, the J end lost 7 bases, and 12 bases lay between the germline ends. Germline V gene data show CDR1 as SEHNR and CDR2 as FQNEAQ (reference sequence). DNA for the CDR3: TGTGCCAGCAGCTTCGTGCAGGAGGGTGGCTACACCTTC. Its translation: CASSFVQEGGYTF.

This rearrangement joins TRBV18 to TRBJ2-5, with TRBD1 matching over 9 bases. Germline CDR1 and CDR2: KGHSH and LQKENI. V was pared by 4 bases and J by 4 bases, with 7 bases of the junction left unmatched. This CDR3 has 15 residues. CDR3 protein: CASSLGQGKRETQYF. In nucleotides, the CDR3 is TGTGCCAGCTCACTCGGACAGGGGAAGCGAGAGACCCAGTACTTC. Drawing the rest from reference TRBV18 and TRBJ2-5, the complete variable domain is NAGVMQNPRHLVRRRGQEARLRCSPMKGHSHVYWYRQLPEEGLKFMVYLQKENIIDESGMPKERFSAEFPKEGPSILRIQQVVRGDSAAYFCASSLGQGKRETQYFGPGTRLLVL.

The genes are TRBV25-1 and TRBJ1-4; 7 bases are a match to TRBD1. Germline values: CDR1 MGHDK, CDR2 SYGVNS. With 4 bases clipped from V and 4 bases from J, the junction kept 6 bases outside the gene matches. This CDR3 is built from 15 residues. CDR3 protein: CASSASTGINEKLFF. The DNA of the CDR3 is TGTGCCAGCAGTGCCTCGACAGGGATTAATGAAAAACTGTTTTTT.

The rearrangement links TRBV6-5 to TRBJ1-5; D call uncertain. There are 13 residues in the CDR3. V lost 2 bases and J lost 7, with 9 bases in between. Germline CDR1 reads MNHEY; CDR2 reads SVGAGI. In DNA form, the CDR3 reads TGTGCCAGCAGTTACGGCAGCTTCCAGCCCCAGCATTTT. This sequence encodes CASSYGSFQPQHF.

The chain combines TRBV28 with TRBJ2-5; 7 bases fit TRBD2. The assigned J gene may be wrong: the sequence end matches TRBJ2-7 better. Germline V gene sequence: CDR1 MDHEN, CDR2 SYDVKM. There are 16 residues in the CDR3. The CDR3 coding sequence is TGTGCCAGCAGCCCCTTACACGGGACTATTCCCTACGAGCAGTACTTC. This codes for CASSPLHGTIPYEQYF.

The V call is TRBV28, the J call TRBJ2-7; D is uncertain. This CDR3 is built from 13 residues. The germline V and J ends were trimmed by 3 bases and 2 bases, with 8 bases remaining between them. Germline values: CDR1 MDHEN, CDR2 SYDVKM. CDR3 sequence (DNA): TGTGCCAGCAGTTTGGGCAAGCCCTACGAGCAGTACTTC. It specifies CASSLGKPYEQYF.

The genes are TRBV15 and TRBJ2-4, with D tentatively TRBD1 or TRBD2 (6 bases each). The CDR3 is 16 amino acids. Germline V gene data show CDR1 as LNHNV and CDR2 as YYDKDF (reference sequence). The V gene lost 0 bases and the J gene lost 9 bases, with 18 bases spanning the gap. CDR3 in amino acids: CATSRDWGAPVIIQYF. As DNA, the CDR3 is TGTGCCACCAGCAGAGATTGGGGGGCGCCGGTAATCATTCAGTACTTC.

This clone was observed once. This chain links TRBV7-6 with TRBJ2-1, with TRBD2 matching over 10 bases. V was pared by 1 base and J by 8 bases, with 5 bases of the junction left unmatched. This CDR3 is 15 amino acids long. Germline values: CDR1 SGHVS, CDR2 FNYEAQ. The CDR3 nucleotides are TGTGCCAGCAGCTTAGGGGAGCGGGAGGGTCATGAGCAGTTCTTC. This encodes CASSLGEREGHEQFF.

This clone showed up just once. CDR3 loop: CASSLLPSGYNEQFF. For the CDR3, the DNA is TGCGCCAGCAGCTTATTGCCTAGCGGATACAATGAGCAGTTCTTC. This rearrangement joins TRBV5-1 to TRBJ2-1, with TRBD2 identical over 7 bases. This CDR3 has 15 amino acids. CDR1 is SGHRS, CDR2 YFSETQ, per germline. The J segment lost 4 bases and the V segment lost 2 bases, leaving 6 bases of the junction unmatched.

Written as DNA, the CDR3 is TGCGCCAGCAGCTTGGCCGGGGCTAGCGGGAGCAAGTACGAGCAGTACTTC. Translation gives CASSLAGASGSKYEQYF. The V call is TRBV5-1, the J call TRBJ2-7, with 10 nucleotides matching TRBD2. This CDR3 comprises 17 residues. The ends lost 0 bases at V and 4 bases at J; junction bases unmatched: 10. Germline V gives CDR1 SGHRS, CDR2 YFSETQ.

To note about this clone: Other nucleotide sequences in the sample specify the same CDR3. The genes are TRBV5-1 and TRBJ2-7; no firm D call. The germline V gene has CDR1 SGHRS and CDR2 YFSETQ. This CDR3 comprises 12 residues. Trimming left V 0 bases short and J 4 bases short, with 5 bases between. The CDR3 DNA is TGCGCCAGCAGCTTGGATGGATACGAGCAGTACTTC. Translated: CASSLDGYEQYF.

As DNA, the CDR3 is TGTGCCATCCGACAGGGAAATCAGAATTCACCCCTCCACTTT. Encoded protein: CAIRQGNQNSPLHF. The rearrangement links TRBV10-3 to TRBJ1-6; TRBD1 aligns across 7 bases. In germline, CDR1 is ENHRY, CDR2 SYGVKD. The CDR3 runs 14 residues. J was trimmed by 7 bases and V by 8 bases; bases with no gene match: 8.

V is TRBV10-3 and J is TRBJ1-2; D is unresolved. In germline, CDR1 is ENHRY, CDR2 SYGVKD. CDR3 length: 14 amino acids. Trimming took 7 bases from V and 0 from J, leaving 12 bases between them. The CDR3 bases are TGTGCCATCACGCCAATGGCCACTAACTATGGCTACACCTTC. It encodes CAITPMATNYGYTF.